These 9 T cell receptor beta chains were sequenced from one sample in a study of T cells expressing NK-cell markers. TCRdb re-called the 5' RACE reads, yielding one record per CDR3 amino acid sequence without DNA. This table lists fewer than 6,500 distinct CDR3 sequences. The source material was blood T cells: a sorted CD56 or NKG2C T cell subset, CD4+ or CD8+ T cells, or bulk PBMC T cells (not recorded which). These receptors were collected from a young man in good health.

The V gene is TRBV4-1, the J gene TRBJ2-2. Germline V gives CDR1 MGHRA, CDR2 YSYEKL. The CDR3 covers 15 residues. CDR3 amino acids: CASSQERGTTGELFF.

Measured by frequency, this clonotype is medium-sized (0.01 to 0.1%). This chain joins TRBV3-1 and TRBJ2-5; TCRdb picks TRBD1, but there is no DNA to check that call. The CDR3 runs 14 residues. Germline V lookup: CDR1 LGHDT, CDR2 YNNKEL (reference sequence). The CDR3 sequence: CASSVQGAAETQYF.

V gene TRBV7-8 combines with J gene TRBJ2-3; TCRdb picks TRBD1, but there is no DNA to check that call. The CDR3 sequence is 16 residues long. Germline V CDR1 and CDR2: SGHVS, FQNEAQ. CDR3: CASSSSWDSRTDTQYF.

This clonotype is labeled medium-sized (0.01 to 0.1%) based on frequency. The chain recombines TRBV11-2 with TRBJ2-2; the TRBD2 assignment by TCRdb is unverifiable without DNA. CDR1 and CDR2 from the germline V gene are SGHAT and FQNNGV. CDR3 size: 16 residues. CDR3 region: CASSLLAGVTTGELFF.

The V and J genes are TRBV20-1 and TRBJ1-1; TCRdb selects TRBD1, and the lack of DNA leaves this call unchecked. Germline CDR1 reads DFQATT; CDR2 reads SNEGSKA (reference sequence). The length of the CDR3 is 13 residues. The CDR3 is CSVSGQGGTEAFF.

This clonotype is medium-sized by frequency. The chain recombines TRBV5-6 with TRBJ1-5. Per the germline V gene, CDR1 is SGHDT and CDR2 is YYEEEE. The CDR3 spans 14 residues. The CDR3 loop reads CASSFGISNQPQHF.

This clonotype ranks as medium-sized in terms of frequency. V and J are TRBV6-5 and TRBJ2-7; TCRdb names TRBD2, which stays unverified in the absence of DNA. Germline V gives CDR1 MNHEY, CDR2 SVGAGI. CDR3 length: 15 amino acids. The CDR3 protein is CASSLERDPFYEQYF.

This chain uses TRBV24-1 with TRBJ2-1. Looked up from germline, CDR1 is KGHDR and CDR2 is SFDVKD. This CDR3 contains 12 residues. The CDR3 region is CATSDPINEQFF.

The chain employs TRBV7-3 and TRBJ2-1; TCRdb lists TRBD2, though no DNA is available to test this call. The CDR3 runs 16 residues. The germline gives CDR1 SGHTA, CDR2 FQGTGA. This CDR3 reads CASSLRAGVTYNEQFF.